One sample yielded the 22 T cell receptor beta chains listed below, sequenced in a study of blood T cell repertoires in COVID-19. Generated by immunoSEQ multiplex PCR, the TCRdb table keeps only in-frame clones and is missing some. The table lists about 210,000 clones, about 86% of them singletons. The sample consisted of peripheral blood. The receptors here all came from a man between 60 and 75 years old who had recovered from COVID-19.

The chain couples TRBV7-9 to TRBJ1-1, with 7 positions matching TRBD1. Germline values: CDR1 SEHNR, CDR2 FQNEAQ (reference sequence). CDR3 length: 15 amino acids. The V gene end was trimmed by 1 base and the J gene end by 3 bases; junction bases not matched to a gene: 5. The CDR3 loop reads CASSLDQGVDTEAFF. CDR3 bases: TGTGCCAGCAGCTTAGATCAGGGGGTGGACACTGAAGCTTTCTTT.

The chain links TRBV18 to TRBJ2-3, with 7 bases matching TRBD2. Per the germline V gene, CDR1 is KGHSH and CDR2 is LQKENI. J gave up 1 base and V 4 bases, and 2 bases lay outside the gene matches. CDR3 length: 14 amino acids. The CDR3: CASSQGGGTDTQYF. The CDR3 DNA reads as TGTGCCAGCTCACAGGGAGGGGGCACAGATACGCAGTATTTT.

The chain recombines TRBV5-1 with TRBJ2-3, with D tentatively TRBD1 (5 bases). V was trimmed by 4 bases and J by 4 bases, leaving 13 bases between them. Germline V gives CDR1 SGHRS, CDR2 YFSETQ. This CDR3 spans 14 amino acids. The DNA for the CDR3 is TGCGCCAGCAGCAGGCAGGGCGAGGCAGATACGCAGTATTTT. This gives the protein CASSRQGEADTQYF.

The genes are TRBV28 and TRBJ1-2; 8 bases are a match to TRBD1. The CDR3 loop spans 13 amino acids. Germline V gene lookup returns CDR1 MDHEN and CDR2 SYDVKM. The V segment lost 4 bases and the J segment 10 bases; nucleotides outside the gene matches: 8. The CDR3 reads CASSSWTGPDYTF. Written as DNA, the CDR3 is TGTGCCAGCAGTTCTTGGACAGGGCCCGACTACACCTTC.

This clone was observed a handful of times. V and J are TRBV2 and TRBJ2-5, with 7 bases that match TRBD2. This CDR3 contains 13 residues. V lost 6 bases, J lost 5 bases, and 6 bases stayed unmatched. Per germline, CDR1 SNHLY and CDR2 FYNNEI. CDR3 residues: CASRTMGGETQYF. CDR3 DNA sequence: TGTGCCAGCAGGACAATGGGGGGGGAGACCCAGTACTTC.

The CDR3 protein is CASSIVWTSDTEAFF. The DNA for the CDR3 is TGTGCCAGTAGTATAGTGTGGACAAGCGACACTGAAGCTTTCTTT. This chain joins TRBV19 and TRBJ1-1, with D possibly TRBD1 on 5 matching bases. V was shortened by 1 base and J by 3 bases, with 12 bases between the two germline ends. The length of the CDR3 is 15 residues. Germline CDR1 reads LNHDA; CDR2 reads SQIVND (reference sequence).

The CDR3 DNA is TGTGCCAGCAGTTACGATAGGGGTTCCGGGACCCAGTACTTC. This sequence encodes CASSYDRGSGTQYF. The chain couples TRBV6-6 to TRBJ2-5, with D perhaps TRBD1 (5 bases). Trimming pared 2 bases from V and 7 bases from J, leaving 14 bases between. This CDR3 has 14 residues. Germline V gene sequence: CDR1 MNHNY, CDR2 SVGAGI (reference sequence).

The chain carries TRBV4-3 and TRBJ2-3; 13 positions match TRBD2. The CDR3 covers 15 residues. Trimming cost V 6 bases and J 2 bases; bases outside gene matches: 2. CDR1 LGHNA and CDR2 YSLEER come from the germline V gene. CDR3 in amino acids: CASRTSGGPTDTQYF. In DNA, the CDR3 is TGCGCCAGCAGGACTAGCGGGGGGCCCACAGATACGCAGTATTTT.

The V gene is TRBV5-1, the J gene TRBJ1-2, with D tentatively TRBD1 (6 bases). Trimming pared 6 bases from V and 3 bases from J, leaving 12 bases between. This CDR3 comprises 13 residues. CDR1 SGHRS and CDR2 YFSETQ come from the germline V gene. CDR3: CASTEQGHYGYTF. DNA of the CDR3: TGCGCCAGCACCGAACAGGGACACTATGGCTACACCTTC. The variable domain in full, completed from reference TRBV5-1 and TRBJ1-2, reads KAGVTQTPRYLIKTRGQQVTLSCSPISGHRSVSWYQQTPGQGLQFLFEYFSETQRNKGNFPGRFSGRQFSNSRSEMNVSTLELGDSALYLCASTEQGHYGYTFGSGTRLTVV.

The J gene is TRBJ2-1, the V gene TRBV7-2; 12 bases fit TRBD2. After removal of 5 bases from V and 8 bases from J, the junction contained 7 bases not matched to a gene. The CDR3 sequence is 15 residues long. Looked up from germline, CDR1 is SGHTA and CDR2 is FQGNSA. The DNA for the CDR3 is TGTGCCAGCAGCATATCTAGCGGGGGGGCCGATGAGCAGTTCTTC. Translating it yields CASSISSGGADEQFF.

The V call is TRBV7-3, the J call TRBJ2-3; TRBD2 agrees at 14 bases. The germline gives CDR1 SGHTA, CDR2 FQGTGA. CDR3 length equals 17 residues. The J segment lost 5 bases and the V segment lost 2 bases, leaving 6 bases of the junction unmatched. The CDR3 DNA is TGTGCCAGCAGCTTAGGAGGGACTAGCGGGAGACTAGATACGCAGTATTTT. This encodes CASSLGGTSGRLDTQYF. The variable domain in full, with the rest retrieved from reference TRBV7-3 and TRBJ2-3, is GAGVSQTPSNKVTEKGKYVELRCDPISGHTALYWYRQSLGQGPEFLIYFQGTGAADDSGLPNDRFFAVRPEGSVSTLKIQRTERGDSAVYLCASSLGGTSGRLDTQYFGPGTRLTVL.

The DNA for the CDR3 is TGTGCCAGCAGCTTAACGGGGAGCACTGAAGCTTTCTTT. Translating it yields CASSLTGSTEAFF. The chain combines TRBV7-3 with TRBJ1-1, with no clear D. CDR1 and CDR2 (germline): SGHTA, FQGTGA. The CDR3 consists of 13 residues. V gave up 0 bases and J gave up 4 bases, with 6 bases separating them.

This chain connects TRBV5-1 to TRBJ1-2; D may be TRBD1 (5 bases). V lost 4 bases and J 6 bases, leaving 13 bases between the germline ends. Germline values: CDR1 SGHRS, CDR2 YFSETQ. This CDR3 has 13 residues. CDR3 in amino acids: CASSPRGVDGYTF. CDR3 DNA: TGCGCCAGCAGCCCGCGGGGGGTCGATGGCTACACCTTC.

The CDR3 DNA sequence: TGCGCCAGCTCCCTGGTCAGGGGGCAAGATGAAAAACTGTTTTTT. This translates into CASSLVRGQDEKLFF. This chain links TRBV5-1 with TRBJ1-4; 8 positions match TRBD1. CDR1 and CDR2 (germline): SGHRS, YFSETQ. J gave up 6 bases and V 7 bases, and 11 bases lay outside the gene matches. The CDR3 sequence is 15 residues long.

The rearrangement uses TRBV7-2 and TRBJ1-2; D gene unclear. Trimming pared 2 bases from V and 4 bases from J, leaving 11 bases between. Germline-derived CDR1 and CDR2 are SGHTA and FQGNSA. The CDR3 length is 14 residues. CDR3 DNA: TGTGCCAGCAGCTTAAACAGCCCAGTCTATGGCTACACCTTC. Amino acids: CASSLNSPVYGYTF.

This rearrangement joins TRBV19 to TRBJ2-2, with 10 positions matching TRBD1. This CDR3 region has 14 residues. The V gene's germline CDR1 is LNHDA and CDR2 SQIVND (reference sequence). With 5 bases clipped from V and 5 bases from J, the junction kept 2 bases outside the gene matches. The CDR3 protein is CASSEGQGTGELFF. CDR3 DNA: TGTGCCAGTAGTGAGGGACAGGGGACCGGGGAGCTGTTTTTT.

The J gene is TRBJ1-2, the V gene TRBV6-6; D possibly corresponds to TRBD1 (6 bases). CDR3 length equals 15 residues. V lost 6 bases and J lost 2, with 16 bases in between. Germline V lookup: CDR1 MNHNY, CDR2 SVGAGI (reference sequence). CDR3 DNA sequence: TGTGCCAGCAGCCCGTCCTCGCAGGGGAACTATGGCTACACCTTC. Translating gives CASSPSSQGNYGYTF.

This chain links TRBV2 with TRBJ1-1, with D uncertain. Trimming removed 8 bases from V and 1 base from J, with 17 bases in between. Germline V gene data show CDR1 as SNHLY and CDR2 as FYNNEI. The CDR3 covers 15 residues. This CDR3 is CASDRSEVENTEAFF. The CDR3 DNA is TGTGCCAGCGACCGCTCGGAGGTAGAGAACACTGAAGCTTTCTTT.

The chain combines TRBV6-1 with TRBJ1-6; no definite D call. The length of the CDR3 is 15 residues. Trimming pared 1 base from V and 7 bases from J, leaving 11 bases between. Germline V gives CDR1 MNHNS, CDR2 SASEGT. The CDR3 region is CASSEVNSQNSPLHF. CDR3 coding DNA: TGTGCCAGCAGTGAAGTTAACAGTCAGAATTCACCCCTCCACTTT.

V and J are TRBV27 and TRBJ1-2; D is uncertain. The V and J ends lost 5 bases and 2 bases respectively, with 12 bases between them. This CDR3 is built from 14 residues. CDR1 is MNHEY, CDR2 SMNVEV, per germline (reference sequence). The DNA of the CDR3 is TGTGCCAGCAGTACGGGGTCTGTAAACTATGGCTACACCTTC. Translation gives CASSTGSVNYGYTF.

About this clone itself: This CDR3 is also generated by other DNA sequences in the sample. The V call is TRBV3-1 (or the pseudogene TRBV3-2), the J call TRBJ1-1; D gene unclear. There are 13 residues in the CDR3. Trimming left V 1 base short and J 5 bases short, with 8 bases between. Germline V gene lookup returns CDR1 LGHDT and CDR2 YNNKEL (reference sequence). The CDR3 loop is CASSQGGGTEAFF. The CDR3 DNA is TGTGCCAGCAGCCAAGGAGGTGGGACTGAAGCTTTCTTT.

The chain carries TRBV3-1 (or the pseudogene TRBV3-2) and TRBJ2-6; 12 bases line up with TRBD2. V shed 0 bases and J 3 bases; nucleotides not matched to a gene: 6. In germline, CDR1 is LGHDT, CDR2 YNNKEL (reference sequence). This CDR3 contains 19 residues. CDR3 DNA: TGTGCCAGCAGCCAAGAAGGGCTAGCGGGGGGGCGTGGGGCCAACGTCCTGACTTTC. As protein: CASSQEGLAGGRGANVLTF.